Below, 26 T cell receptor beta chains from the same sample are listed, as sequenced in a study of PD-1 blockade in classical Hodgkin lymphoma. Sequenced by immunoSEQ multiplex PCR; TCRdb stores in-frame clones only, minus some. The profile shows around 45,000 clones, approximately 70% of them singletons. The patients all showed relapse after autologous stem cell transplantation, while their brentuximab vedotin exposure varied. The material sequenced was peripheral blood mononuclear cells (PBMCs), taken at baseline. Source of these receptors: a human donor with classical Hodgkin lymphoma.

This clone has more than one count but fewer than ten. This CDR3 is CASSARTTSGLYNEQFF. The CDR3 bases are TGTGCCAGTAGTGCCCGGACGACTAGCGGCCTCTACAATGAGCAGTTCTTC. The J gene is TRBJ2-1, the V gene TRBV19, with 9 bases that match TRBD2. This CDR3 has 17 residues. V gave up 5 bases and J gave up 3 bases; unmatched junction bases: 11. Germline CDR1 LNHDA, CDR2 SQIVND (reference sequence).

V is TRBV6-5 and J is TRBJ1-5, with D tentatively TRBD1 (5 bases). The ends were cut back, 4 bases at V and 2 bases at J, with 12 bases in the middle. CDR3 length: 15 amino acids. CDR1 is MNHEY and CDR2 is SVGAGI in the germline V gene. CDR3 sequence: CASSLGVDGNQPQHF. The CDR3 region has the DNA TGTGCCAGCAGTTTAGGGGTGGACGGCAATCAGCCCCAGCATTTT.

The V call is TRBV19, the J call TRBJ1-5; no firm D call. The V gene's germline CDR1 is LNHDA and CDR2 SQIVND (reference sequence). V was trimmed by 6 bases and J by 7 bases, leaving 22 bases between them. The CDR3 length is 16 residues. The CDR3 spells CASRGFAADVRQPQHF. CDR3 in DNA: TGTGCCAGTAGGGGATTTGCGGCGGACGTGCGGCAGCCCCAGCATTTT.

The gene calls are TRBV7-2 and TRBJ1-5; weak D call: TRBD1 (6 bases). Deletions cut 1 base from V and 2 bases from J, with 6 bases between. CDR3 length equals 14 residues. CDR1 is SGHTA and CDR2 is FQGNSA in the germline V gene. The CDR3 is CASSLEGGNQPQHF. The CDR3 DNA is TGTGCCAGCAGCTTAGAGGGGGGCAATCAGCCCCAGCATTTT.

The chain is built from TRBV30 and TRBJ1-3, with 9 bases aligning to TRBD1. CDR3 length equals 15 residues. Germline CDR1 and CDR2: GTSNPN and SVGIG (reference sequence). The J segment lost 2 bases and the V segment lost 2 bases, leaving 4 bases of the junction unmatched. DNA of the CDR3: TGTGCCTGGAGTCTGGACAGGGGAACTGGAAACACCATATATTTT. Translation: CAWSLDRGTGNTIYF. The full variable domain, completed using reference TRBV30 and TRBJ1-3, is SQTIHQWPATLVQPVGSPLSLECTVEGTSNPNLYWYRQAAGRGLQLLFYSVGIGQISSEVPQNLSASRPQDRQFILSSKKLLLSDSGFYLCAWSLDRGTGNTIYFGEGSWLTVV.

The V and J genes are TRBV5-6 and TRBJ1-1; D is perhaps TRBD1 (6 bases). Germline values: CDR1 SGHDT, CDR2 YYEEEE. The CDR3 spans 15 residues. Between the trimmed V and J ends, which lost 5 bases and 3 bases, there was a span of 17 bases. CDR3 coding DNA: TGTGCCAGCAGTTTGCCGACAGGATGGGACACTGAAGCTTTCTTT. Translating gives CASSLPTGWDTEAFF.

This clone has only a few counts. The J gene is TRBJ1-1, the V gene TRBV14; a weak D match, TRBD1 (5 bases). The CDR3 totals 15 residues. The V end was cut by 2 bases, the J end by 0 bases, with 10 bases between. CDR1 SGHDN and CDR2 FVKESK come from the germline V gene. The chain's CDR3 is CASSQRRGMNTEAFF. For the CDR3, the DNA is TGTGCCAGCAGCCAACGAAGGGGCATGAACACTGAAGCTTTCTTT. Full variable domain (rest looked up from reference TRBV14 and TRBJ1-1): EAGVTQFPSHSVIEKGQTVTLRCDPISGHDNLYWYRRVMGKEIKFLLHFVKESKQDESGMPNNRFLAERTGGTYSTLKVQPAELEDSGVYFCASSQRRGMNTEAFFGQGTRLTVV.

This clone turned up a few times. The chain has TRBV30 and TRBJ1-2; D perhaps matches TRBD1 (5 bases). The V end was cut by 2 bases, the J end by 4 bases, with 20 bases between. Germline CDR1 and CDR2: GTSNPN and SVGIG (reference sequence). This CDR3 comprises 16 residues. CDR3 DNA sequence: TGTGCCTGGAGTTCCTCTCCCGGGACGTTCGTCTATGGCTACACCTTC. Translation: CAWSSSPGTFVYGYTF.

The CDR3 nucleotides read TGTGCCAGTAGTATTACGGACACCGGGGAGCTGTTTTTT. Translation gives CASSITDTGELFF. The V call is TRBV19, the J call TRBJ2-2; D gene unclear. The CDR3 is 13 residues long. Deletions cut 3 bases from V and 3 bases from J, with 5 bases between. CDR1 and CDR2 from the germline V gene are LNHDA and SQIVND (reference sequence).

The sample holds a few counts of this clone. The chain is built from TRBV6-5 and TRBJ2-1; D may be TRBD2 (5 bases). The CDR3 sequence is 15 residues long. In germline, CDR1 is MNHEY, CDR2 SVGAGI. Deletions cut 5 bases from V and 2 bases from J, with 13 bases between. The CDR3 coding sequence is TGTGCCAGCAGTCCTCTAGCTAACGCCTACAATGAGCAGTTCTTC. Its translation is CASSPLANAYNEQFF.

The V gene is TRBV30, the J gene TRBJ1-6, with a weak D call TRBD1 (5 bases). Germline CDR1 GTSNPN, CDR2 SVGIG (reference sequence). V lost 4 bases to trimming and J lost 10 bases, with 14 bases between them. CDR3 size: 13 residues. The CDR3 DNA is TGTGCCTGGATACTCCCAGGGATCTCACCCCTCCACTTT. Protein sequence: CAWILPGISPLHF.

This chain links TRBV7-9 with TRBJ1-1, with D hard to call. CDR1 and CDR2 (germline): SEHNR, FQNEAQ (reference sequence). Trimming cost V 5 bases and J 4 bases, with 11 bases left between them. This CDR3 is built from 13 residues. In nucleotides, the CDR3 is TGTGCCAGCAGCCCCAGTTCTACCACTGAAGCTTTCTTT. Translating gives CASSPSSTTEAFF. The variable domain in full, with the rest retrieved from reference TRBV7-9 and TRBJ1-1, is DTGVSQNPRHKITKRGQNVTFRCDPISEHNRLYWYRQTLGQGPEFLTYFQNEAQLEKSRLLSDRFSAERPKGSFSTLEIQRTEQGDSAMYLCASSPSSTTEAFFGQGTRLTVV.

This clone occurred a few times. This sequence joins TRBV5-1 and TRBJ1-2; TRBD1 aligns across 11 bases. The CDR3 covers 17 residues. Unmatched junction bases numbered 13, after V lost 5 bases and J lost 4 bases. Germline values: CDR1 SGHRS, CDR2 YFSETQ. CDR3 nucleotide sequence: TGCGCCAGCAGTTGGGAAGGACAGGGGGCGAGTTCCTATGGCTACACCTTC. Its translation is CASSWEGQGASSYGYTF.

In this sample, this clone turned up many times. The genes are TRBV28 and TRBJ2-7; possibly TRBD2 for D (6 bases). Germline V gene sequence: CDR1 MDHEN, CDR2 SYDVKM. V lost 3 bases and J lost 4, with 13 bases in between. CDR3 length: 14 amino acids. The CDR3 region has the DNA TGTGCCAGCAGTTTTACCGGGAGTGGGTACGAGCAGTACTTC. This gives the protein CASSFTGSGYEQYF.

This clone was detected a few times. J is TRBJ2-7 and V is TRBV5-1; D is ambiguous. The germline V and J ends were trimmed by 5 bases and 7 bases, with 16 bases remaining between them. Germline V gives CDR1 SGHRS, CDR2 YFSETQ. There are 13 residues in the CDR3. CDR3 coding DNA: TGCGCCAGCAGTTTCGCCCCGGAAGGGGAGCAGTACTTC. It translates to CASSFAPEGEQYF.

About this clone: An end of the junction does not agree with germline; a read error may underlie this. The chain recombines TRBV9 with TRBJ1-2, with D hard to call. The CDR3 contains 12 residues. The germline gives CDR1 SGDLS, CDR2 YYNGEE. This CDR3 reads CASSVVGSTGSF. CDR3 DNA sequence: TGTGCCAGCAGCGTAGTAGGATCCACTGGGTCCTTC.

The chain couples TRBV28 to TRBJ2-5, with TRBD1 matching 7 bases. Looked up from germline, CDR1 is MDHEN and CDR2 is SYDVKM. The CDR3 consists of 15 residues. The trim removed 2 bases at V and 2 bases at J, leaving 5 bases unmatched. The CDR3 is CASSLPQDRQETQYF. In DNA form, the CDR3 reads TGTGCCAGCAGTTTACCCCAGGACAGGCAAGAGACCCAGTACTTC. The whole variable domain, remainder taken from reference TRBV28 and TRBJ2-5, is DVKVTQSSRYLVKRTGEKVFLECVQDMDHENMFWYRQDPGLGLRLIYFSYDVKMKEKGDIPEGYSVSREKKERFSLILESASTNQTSMYLCASSLPQDRQETQYFGPGTRLLVL.

V is TRBV2 and J is TRBJ2-5; D perhaps matches TRBD2 (5 bases). The CDR3 has 14 amino acids. With 3 bases removed from V and 5 bases from J, the gap between germline ends came to 13 bases. Germline-derived CDR1 and CDR2 are SNHLY and FYNNEI. The CDR3 loop reads CASSDLAGLETQYF. The CDR3 DNA reads as TGTGCCAGCAGTGACCTAGCCGGGTTGGAGACCCAGTACTTC.

The rearrangement uses TRBV9 and TRBJ2-7; the match to TRBD2 covers 8 bases. CDR3 size: 13 residues. Germline assignment: CDR1 SGDLS and CDR2 YYNGEE. V shed 3 bases, J shed 10 bases, and the junction held 9 bases outside the gene matches. The CDR3 DNA is TGTGCCAGCAGCGCAACCACGGGGGGGAACCAGTACTTC. Protein sequence: CASSATTGGNQYF.

The V call is TRBV11-2, the J call TRBJ2-2; D possibly matches TRBD1 or TRBD2 (5 bases each). With 5 bases removed from V and 4 bases from J, the gap between germline ends came to 20 bases. This CDR3 has 17 residues. CDR1 and CDR2 from the germline V gene are SGHAT and FQNNGV. CDR3 sequence reads: CASSGEQWGLVTGELFF. The CDR3 DNA reads as TGTGCCAGCAGCGGAGAACAGTGGGGGTTAGTCACCGGGGAGCTGTTTTTT.

V gene TRBV7-6 combines with J gene TRBJ1-2, with 7 bases aligning to TRBD1. Germline assignment: CDR1 SGHVS and CDR2 FNYEAQ. With V trimmed by 5 bases and J by 0 bases, 6 bases remained unmatched. The CDR3 consists of 15 residues. CDR3 residues: CASSPGTATNYGYTF. As DNA, the CDR3 is TGTGCCAGCAGCCCCGGGACAGCTACTAACTATGGCTACACCTTC.

The CDR3 nucleotides read TGTGCCTGGATGGAAGGCATGGTAGTGGACTTAACCTTC. This translates into CAWMEGMVVDLTF. V is TRBV30 and J is TRBJ1-2; no clear D gene. This CDR3 has 13 residues. Trimming took off 4 bases at V and 14 bases at J, with 23 bases between the two ends. Germline values: CDR1 GTSNPN, CDR2 SVGIG (reference sequence).

The V and J genes are TRBV27 and TRBJ1-3; D is undetermined. Germline values: CDR1 MNHEY, CDR2 SMNVEV (reference sequence). The CDR3 length is 14 residues. V was cut by 6 bases and J by 4 bases, with 13 bases left in between. CDR3 nucleotide sequence: TGTGCCAGCAGCTTGGCTATTTCCGGAAACACCATATATTTT. The encoded protein is CASSLAISGNTIYF.

V is TRBV7-9 and J is TRBJ1-2; 7 positions match TRBD1. The germline CDR1 and CDR2 sequences are SEHNR and FQNEAQ (reference sequence). This CDR3 has 13 amino acids. V dropped 8 bases and J dropped 7; count of bases not matched to a gene: 10. For the CDR3, the DNA is TGTGCCAGCGACGGGGACAGACGTGGTGGCTACACCTTC. It translates to CASDGDRRGGYTF.

CDR3 DNA sequence: TGTGCCAGCAGCTCCCAATACGGTCTCTATGGCTACACCTTC. This encodes CASSSQYGLYGYTF. This sequence joins TRBV7-2 and TRBJ1-2; D not resolved. Germline V lookup: CDR1 SGHTA, CDR2 FQGNSA. The ends were cut back, 4 bases at V and 4 bases at J, with 13 bases in the middle. The CDR3 contains 14 residues.

This clone was counted only a few times. CDR3 nucleotide sequence: TGTGCCTGGAGTGTACAGGAAGATCAGCCCCAGCATTTT. Amino acid sequence: CAWSVQEDQPQHF. The V call is TRBV30, the J call TRBJ1-5, with D possibly TRBD1 on 5 matching bases. The CDR3 has 13 amino acids. Germline lookup yields CDR1 GTSNPN and CDR2 SVGIG (reference sequence). Trimming removed 0 bases from V and 5 bases from J, with 8 bases in between.